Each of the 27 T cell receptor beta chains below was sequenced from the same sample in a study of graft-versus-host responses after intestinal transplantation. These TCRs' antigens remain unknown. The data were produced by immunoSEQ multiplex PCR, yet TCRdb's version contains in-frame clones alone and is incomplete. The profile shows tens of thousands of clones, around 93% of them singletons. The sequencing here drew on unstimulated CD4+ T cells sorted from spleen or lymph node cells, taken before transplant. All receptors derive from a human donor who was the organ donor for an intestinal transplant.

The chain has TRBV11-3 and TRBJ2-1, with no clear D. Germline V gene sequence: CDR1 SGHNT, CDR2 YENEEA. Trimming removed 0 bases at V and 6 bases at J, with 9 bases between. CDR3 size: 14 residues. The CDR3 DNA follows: TGTGCCAGCAGCTTAGATGTTACTGTCAATGAGCAGTTCTTC. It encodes CASSLDVTVNEQFF.

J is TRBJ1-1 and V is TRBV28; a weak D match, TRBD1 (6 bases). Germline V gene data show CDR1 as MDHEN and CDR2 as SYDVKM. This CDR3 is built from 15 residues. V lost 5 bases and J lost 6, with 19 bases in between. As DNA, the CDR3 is TGTGCCAGCAGTACCCAAACAGGGATTAACGCTGAAGCTTTCTTT. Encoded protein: CASSTQTGINAEAFF.

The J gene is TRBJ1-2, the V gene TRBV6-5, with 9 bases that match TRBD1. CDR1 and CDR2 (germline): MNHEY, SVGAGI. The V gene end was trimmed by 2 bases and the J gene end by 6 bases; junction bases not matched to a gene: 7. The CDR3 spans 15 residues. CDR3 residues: CASSYPGTGINGYTF. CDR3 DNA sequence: TGTGCCAGCAGTTACCCCGGGACAGGGATTAATGGCTACACCTTC.

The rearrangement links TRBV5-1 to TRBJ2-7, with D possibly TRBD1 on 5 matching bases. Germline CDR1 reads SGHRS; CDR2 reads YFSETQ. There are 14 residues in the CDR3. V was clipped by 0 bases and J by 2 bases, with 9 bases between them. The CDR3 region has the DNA TGCGCCAGCAGCTTGGGGGGCCGGACCTACGAGCAGTACTTC. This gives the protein CASSLGGRTYEQYF. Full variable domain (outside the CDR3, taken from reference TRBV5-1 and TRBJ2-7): KAGVTQTPRYLIKTRGQQVTLSCSPISGHRSVSWYQQTPGQGLQFLFEYFSETQRNKGNFPGRFSGRQFSNSRSEMNVSTLELGDSALYLCASSLGGRTYEQYFGPGTRLTVT.

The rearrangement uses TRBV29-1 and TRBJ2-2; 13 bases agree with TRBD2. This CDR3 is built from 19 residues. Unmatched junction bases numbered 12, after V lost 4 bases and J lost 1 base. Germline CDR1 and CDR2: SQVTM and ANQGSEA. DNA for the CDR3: TGCAGCGTTGGGGCCCCCCCGGGACTAGCGGGGAAGAACACCGGGGAGCTGTTTTTT. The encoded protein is CSVGAPPGLAGKNTGELFF.

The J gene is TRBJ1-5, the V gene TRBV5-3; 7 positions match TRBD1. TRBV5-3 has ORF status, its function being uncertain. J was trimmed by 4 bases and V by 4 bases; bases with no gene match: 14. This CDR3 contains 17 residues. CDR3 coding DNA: TGTGCCAGAAGCACCCCCGGTACAGGGGTCCATAATCAGCCCCAGCATTTT. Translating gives CARSTPGTGVHNQPQHF.

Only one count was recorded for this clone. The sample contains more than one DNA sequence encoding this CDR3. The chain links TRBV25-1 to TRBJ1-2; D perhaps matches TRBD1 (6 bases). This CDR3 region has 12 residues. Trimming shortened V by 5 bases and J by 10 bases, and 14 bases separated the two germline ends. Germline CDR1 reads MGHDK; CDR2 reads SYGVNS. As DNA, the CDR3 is TGTGCCAGCAGTTCCCCCGGGACACACTACACCTTC. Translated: CASSSPGTHYTF.

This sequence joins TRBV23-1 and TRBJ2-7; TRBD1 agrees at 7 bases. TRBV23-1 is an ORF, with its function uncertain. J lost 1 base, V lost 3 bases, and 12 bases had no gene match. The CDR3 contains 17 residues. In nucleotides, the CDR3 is TGCGCCAGCAGTCAGCATCCCGGGACAGAAGATTCCTACGAGCAGTACTTC. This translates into CASSQHPGTEDSYEQYF.

The CDR3 region has the DNA TGTGCTAGTTCCGTCGGGGCGGGCACTGAAGCTTTCTTT. It codes for CASSVGAGTEAFF. V usage is TRBV12-5 and J usage is TRBJ1-1; D might be TRBD1 (5 bases). The V end was cut by 8 bases, the J end by 4 bases, with 14 bases between. CDR1 is LGHNT, CDR2 FRNRAP, per germline. This CDR3 has 13 amino acids.

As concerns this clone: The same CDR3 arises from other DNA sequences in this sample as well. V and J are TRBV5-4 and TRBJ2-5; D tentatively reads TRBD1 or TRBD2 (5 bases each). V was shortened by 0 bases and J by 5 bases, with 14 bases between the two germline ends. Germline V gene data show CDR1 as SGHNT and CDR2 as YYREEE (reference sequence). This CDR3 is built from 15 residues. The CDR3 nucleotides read TGTGCCAGCAGCTTGGGAGCAGGGAGTCGGGAGACCCAGTACTTC. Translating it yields CASSLGAGSRETQYF.

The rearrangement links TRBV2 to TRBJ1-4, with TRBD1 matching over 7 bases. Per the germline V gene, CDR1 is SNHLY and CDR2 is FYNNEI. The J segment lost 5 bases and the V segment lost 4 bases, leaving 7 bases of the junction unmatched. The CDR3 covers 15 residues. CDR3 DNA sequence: TGTGCCAGCAGTGCCGACAGGGCCCCAAATGAAAAACTGTTTTTT. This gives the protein CASSADRAPNEKLFF.

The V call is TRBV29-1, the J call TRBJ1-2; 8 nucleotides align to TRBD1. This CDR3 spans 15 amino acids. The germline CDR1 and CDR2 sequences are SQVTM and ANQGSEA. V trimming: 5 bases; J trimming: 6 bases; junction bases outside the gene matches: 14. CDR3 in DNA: TGCAGCGTTTACCGGGACAGGCGGGCCTATGATGGCTACACCTTC. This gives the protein CSVYRDRRAYDGYTF.

The CDR3 spells CASCLGGNYGYTF. CDR3 bases: TGTGCCAGCTGCCTAGGGGGTAACTATGGCTACACCTTC. The chain has TRBV5-7 and TRBJ1-2; perhaps TRBD1 as D (6 bases). TRBV5-7 is recorded as an ORF, its role being uncertain. V lost 7 bases and J lost 1, with 11 bases in between. CDR3 size: 13 residues.

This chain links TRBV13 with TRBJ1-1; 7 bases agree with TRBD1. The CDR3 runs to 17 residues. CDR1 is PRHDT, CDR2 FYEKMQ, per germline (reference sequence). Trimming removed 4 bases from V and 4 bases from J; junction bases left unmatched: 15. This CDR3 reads CASSSRTGWTFGTEAFF. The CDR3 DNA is TGTGCCAGCAGCTCCCGGACAGGTTGGACGTTCGGCACTGAAGCTTTCTTT.

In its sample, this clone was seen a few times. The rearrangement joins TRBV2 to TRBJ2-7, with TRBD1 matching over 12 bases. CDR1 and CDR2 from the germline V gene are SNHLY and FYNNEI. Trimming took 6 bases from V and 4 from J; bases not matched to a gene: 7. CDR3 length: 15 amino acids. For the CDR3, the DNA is TGTGCCAGCAGACTCCGGGACAGGGGGCCTTACGAGCAGTACTTC. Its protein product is CASRLRDRGPYEQYF. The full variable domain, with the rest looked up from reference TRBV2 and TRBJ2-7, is EPEVTQTPSHQVTQMGQEVILRCVPISNHLYFYWYRQILGQKVEFLVSFYNNEISEKSEIFDDQFSVERPDGSNFTLKIRSTKLEDSAMYFCASRLRDRGPYEQYFGPGTRLTVT.

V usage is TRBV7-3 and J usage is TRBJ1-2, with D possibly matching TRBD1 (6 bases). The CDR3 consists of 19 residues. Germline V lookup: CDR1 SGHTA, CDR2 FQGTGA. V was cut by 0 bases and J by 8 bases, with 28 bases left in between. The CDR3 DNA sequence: TGTGCCAGCAGCTTAACCCCAGGGGCCGCGAACAAGATACAACGCGGCTACACCTTC. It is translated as CASSLTPGAANKIQRGYTF.

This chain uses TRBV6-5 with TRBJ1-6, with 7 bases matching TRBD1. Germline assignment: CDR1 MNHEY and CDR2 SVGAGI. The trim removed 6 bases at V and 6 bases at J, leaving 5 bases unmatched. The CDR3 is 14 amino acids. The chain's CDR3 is CASSWDSSNSPLHF. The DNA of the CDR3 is TGTGCCAGCAGCTGGGACAGCTCTAATTCACCCCTCCACTTT.

The CDR3 nucleotides read TGTGCCTGGAGTAACCCCCCCCCAACAGGGTGCACTGAAGCTTTCTTT. This encodes CAWSNPPPTGCTEAFF. This chain joins TRBV30 and TRBJ1-1, with D possibly being TRBD1 (6 bases). This CDR3 comprises 16 residues. Trimming stripped 2 bases from V and 4 bases from J, with 20 bases between. Germline lookup yields CDR1 GTSNPN and CDR2 SVGIG (reference sequence). The whole variable domain, remainder taken from reference TRBV30 and TRBJ1-1, is SQTIHQWPATLVQPVGSPLSLECTVEGTSNPNLYWYRQAAGRGLQLLFYSVGIGQISSEVPQNLSASRPQDRQFILSSKKLLLSDSGFYLCAWSNPPPTGCTEAFFGQGTRLTVV.

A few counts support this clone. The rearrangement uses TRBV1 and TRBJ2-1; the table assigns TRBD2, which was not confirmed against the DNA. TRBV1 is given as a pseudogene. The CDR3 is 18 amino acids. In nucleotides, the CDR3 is TGCACCAGCAGCCGAAGAACCCGGACTAAACGCTCCTACAATGAGCAGTTCTTC. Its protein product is CTSSRRTRTKRSYNEQFF.

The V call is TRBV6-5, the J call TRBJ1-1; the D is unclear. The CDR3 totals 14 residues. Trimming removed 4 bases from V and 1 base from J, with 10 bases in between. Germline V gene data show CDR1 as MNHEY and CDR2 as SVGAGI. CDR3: CASSSRAGNTEAFF. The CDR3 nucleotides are TGTGCCAGCAGTTCCCGAGCAGGGAACACTGAAGCTTTCTTT.

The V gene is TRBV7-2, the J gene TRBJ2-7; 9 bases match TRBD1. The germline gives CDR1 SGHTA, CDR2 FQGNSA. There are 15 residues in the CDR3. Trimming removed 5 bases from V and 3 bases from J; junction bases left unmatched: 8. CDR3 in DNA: TGTGCCAGCAGCCGATCGACAGGGGGTGTCTACGAGCAGTACTTC. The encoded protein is CASSRSTGGVYEQYF. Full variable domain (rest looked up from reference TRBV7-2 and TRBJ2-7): GAGVSQSPSNKVTEKGKDVELRCDPISGHTALYWYRQSLGQGLEFLIYFQGNSAPDKSGLPSDRFSAERTGGSVSTLTIQRTQQEDSAVYLCASSRSTGGVYEQYFGPGTRLTVT.

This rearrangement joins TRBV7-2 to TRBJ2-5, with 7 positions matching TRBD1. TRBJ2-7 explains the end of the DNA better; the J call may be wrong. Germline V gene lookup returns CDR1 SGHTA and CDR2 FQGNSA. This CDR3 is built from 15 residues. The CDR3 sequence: CASSLGDRVAGEQYF. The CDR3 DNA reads TGTGCCAGCAGCTTAGGGGACAGAGTCGCCGGCGAGCAGTACTTC.

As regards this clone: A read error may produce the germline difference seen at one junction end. This chain's CDR3 is CGARGYNEQFF. The CDR3 DNA is TGCGGTGCTAGAGGCTACAATGAGCAGTTCTTC. The V gene is TRBV20-1, the J gene TRBJ2-1, with no clear D. The CDR3 has 11 amino acids. CDR1 DFQATT and CDR2 SNEGSKA come from the germline V gene (reference sequence).

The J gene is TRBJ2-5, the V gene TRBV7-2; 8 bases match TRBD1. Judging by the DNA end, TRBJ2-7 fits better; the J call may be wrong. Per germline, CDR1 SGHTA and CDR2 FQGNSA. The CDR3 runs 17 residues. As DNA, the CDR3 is TGTGCCAGCAGCTCTGGATTTGGACAGGGAAGAACTTACGAGCAGTACTTC. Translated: CASSSGFGQGRTYEQYF.

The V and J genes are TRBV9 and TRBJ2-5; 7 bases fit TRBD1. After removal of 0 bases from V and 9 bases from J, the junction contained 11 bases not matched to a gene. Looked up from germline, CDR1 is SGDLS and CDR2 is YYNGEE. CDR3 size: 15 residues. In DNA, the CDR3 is TGTGCCAGCAGCGTAGAACCCCAGACAGGGAGTGCCCAGTACTTC. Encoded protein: CASSVEPQTGSAQYF.

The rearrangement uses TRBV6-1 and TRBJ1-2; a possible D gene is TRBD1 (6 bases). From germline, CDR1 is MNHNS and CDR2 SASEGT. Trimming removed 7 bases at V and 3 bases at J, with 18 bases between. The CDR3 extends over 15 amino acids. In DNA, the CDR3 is TGTGCCAGCACCCTCAGTCAGGGGTTAGACTATGGCTACACCTTC. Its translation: CASTLSQGLDYGYTF.

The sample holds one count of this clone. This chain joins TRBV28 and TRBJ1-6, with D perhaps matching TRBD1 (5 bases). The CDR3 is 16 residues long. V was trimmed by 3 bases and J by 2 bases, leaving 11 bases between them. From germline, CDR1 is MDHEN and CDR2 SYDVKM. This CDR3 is CASSFGRATYNSPLHF. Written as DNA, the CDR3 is TGTGCCAGCAGTTTTGGCAGGGCAACCTATAATTCACCCCTCCACTTT.